What follows are 24 T cell receptor beta chains derived from one specimen sequenced in a study of somatic mutations in cytotoxic T cells in rheumatoid arthritis. Sequencing used immunoSEQ multiplex PCR; TCRdb keeps in-frame clones, though not all of them. Of roughly 13,000 clones in the sample, 70% to 85% were seen once. The sequenced sample was CD8+ T cells sorted from blood. These receptors all stem from an adult with rheumatoid arthritis.

With regard to this clone: Its ends do not fully match the called genes, so a read error is possible. This chain joins TRBV27 and TRBJ2-7; 10 bases align to TRBD1. CDR3 length: 16 amino acids. Germline V gene lookup returns CDR1 MNHEY and CDR2 SMNVEV (reference sequence). CDR3 loop: CASSLAGQGFSYEQHF. CDR3 bases: TGTGCCAGCAGTCTTGCGGGACAGGGGTTCTCCTACGAGCAGCACTTC.

The rearrangement uses TRBV5-4 and TRBJ1-5; no clear D gene. Germline assignment: CDR1 SGHNT and CDR2 YYREEE (reference sequence). CDR3 size: 12 residues. Trimming removed 4 bases at V and 3 bases at J, with 5 bases between. The CDR3 spells CASSLPNQPQHF. The CDR3 region has the DNA TGTGCCAGCAGCCTCCCCAATCAGCCCCAGCATTTT.

The gene calls are TRBV11-1 and TRBJ2-1; 8 nucleotides align to TRBD2. With V trimmed by 6 bases and J by 4 bases, 8 bases remained unmatched. The CDR3 length is 15 residues. The germline V gene encodes CDR1 SGHAT and CDR2 FQDESV (reference sequence). CDR3 in DNA: TGTGCCAGCAGATTGGGACTAGAGTATTACAATGAGCAGTTCTTC. It codes for CASRLGLEYYNEQFF.

J is TRBJ2-2 and V is TRBV6-6; tentatively, D is TRBD2 (5 bases). Looked up from germline, CDR1 is MNHNY and CDR2 is SVGAGI (reference sequence). The CDR3 length is 14 residues. V was trimmed by 2 bases and J by 1 base, leaving 5 bases between them. The CDR3 region is CASSYGGNTGELFF. In DNA, the CDR3 is TGTGCCAGCAGTTACGGAGGGAACACCGGGGAGCTGTTTTTT.

The CDR3: CASRLGLGPGELFF. The CDR3 nucleotides are TGTGCAAGTCGCTTAGGGTTGGGACCCGGGGAGCTGTTTTTT. The chain has TRBV12-2 and TRBJ2-2. TRBV12-2 is labeled a pseudogene. The CDR3 consists of 14 residues.

The chain carries TRBV13 and TRBJ2-1; D not resolved. This CDR3 comprises 11 residues. Germline V lookup: CDR1 PRHDT, CDR2 FYEKMQ (reference sequence). Trimming shortened V by 2 bases and J by 5 bases, and 1 base separated the two germline ends. The CDR3 here is CASSLNNEQFF. CDR3 DNA: TGTGCCAGCAGCTTAAACAATGAGCAGTTCTTC.

About this clone itself: Within the sample, other DNA sequences also encode this same CDR3. The chain links TRBV19 to TRBJ2-7, with D perhaps TRBD1 (5 bases). V gave up 1 base and J gave up 2 bases, with 9 bases separating them. The CDR3 contains 14 residues. Germline V CDR1 and CDR2: LNHDA, SQIVND (reference sequence). The CDR3 here is CASSIGSGTYEQYF. CDR3 bases: TGTGCCAGTAGTATAGGGTCAGGGACCTACGAGCAGTACTTC.

The gene calls are TRBV9 and TRBJ2-1; 8 positions agree with TRBD2. The germline gives CDR1 SGDLS, CDR2 YYNGEE. The CDR3 totals 15 residues. Germline trimming cut 1 base from V and 6 bases from J; bases unmatched to any gene: 6. This CDR3 is CASSVFGGAGNEQFF. As DNA, the CDR3 is TGTGCCAGCAGCGTATTCGGGGGGGCCGGCAATGAGCAGTTCTTC.

This clone showed up just a few times. CDR3 coding DNA: TGCGCCAGCAACGAGGCAGGGGGAGACTATGGCTACACCTTC. Its protein is CASNEAGGDYGYTF. The chain recombines TRBV10-1 with TRBJ1-2, with 7 bases matching TRBD1. The CDR3 spans 14 residues. Trimming took 7 bases from V and 3 from J; bases not matched to a gene: 8. Per the germline V gene, CDR1 is WNHNN and CDR2 is SYGVQD (reference sequence).

This clone was seen only a few times. The gene calls are TRBV30 and TRBJ1-1, with a possible D match to TRBD1 (5 bases). CDR1 and CDR2 (germline): GTSNPN, SVGIG (reference sequence). V was pared by 0 bases and J by 2 bases, with 13 bases between. The CDR3 has 15 amino acids. CDR3 loop: CAWSVGQGPNTEAFF. The CDR3 DNA reads as TGTGCCTGGAGTGTAGGGCAGGGTCCTAACACTGAAGCTTTCTTT.

About this clone itself: Additional DNA sequences in this sample encode the identical CDR3. V usage is TRBV28 and J usage is TRBJ2-7; TRBD1 agrees at 7 bases. V was clipped by 3 bases and J by 2 bases; unmatched bases: 4. This CDR3 contains 14 residues. Germline V gives CDR1 MDHEN, CDR2 SYDVKM. CDR3 residues: CASSLRDRAYEQYF. DNA of the CDR3: TGTGCCAGCAGTTTGAGGGACAGAGCCTACGAGCAGTACTTC.

The V and J genes are TRBV10-3 and TRBJ1-2; D remains ambiguous. V was clipped by 2 bases and J by 3 bases, with 10 bases between them. The CDR3 covers 14 residues. CDR1 ENHRY and CDR2 SYGVKD come from the germline V gene. The CDR3 protein is CAISEDSGHYGYTF. DNA for the CDR3: TGTGCCATCAGTGAGGACTCCGGGCACTATGGCTACACCTTC.

This clone has more than one count but fewer than ten. This chain joins TRBV19 and TRBJ1-1; the D is unclear. Per the germline V gene, CDR1 is LNHDA and CDR2 is SQIVND (reference sequence). The CDR3 runs to 12 residues. The ends were cut back, 6 bases at V and 3 bases at J, with 8 bases in the middle. CDR3 bases: TGTGCCAGTAGCGAAGATCACACTGAAGCTTTCTTT. It translates to CASSEDHTEAFF.

The chain recombines TRBV6-4 with TRBJ2-1; D possibly corresponds to TRBD2 (6 bases). V lost 8 bases and J 2 bases, leaving 19 bases between the germline ends. The germline V gene has CDR1 MRHNA and CDR2 SNTAGT. This CDR3 has 16 amino acids. The CDR3 reads CASATVGGTPYNEQFF. The CDR3 region has the DNA TGTGCCAGCGCAACCGTGGGAGGAACCCCCTACAATGAGCAGTTCTTC.

This clone was picked up one time. The rearrangement joins TRBV4-2 to TRBJ2-2, with D unclear. This CDR3 has 17 residues. V was pared by 2 bases and J by 0 bases, with 13 bases between. Germline CDR1 and CDR2: LGHNA and YNFKEQ. In nucleotides, the CDR3 is TGTGCCAGCAGCCAAAGAGCAGACGCTGCGAACACCGGGGAGCTGTTTTTT. It specifies CASSQRADAANTGELFF.

This chain links TRBV28 with TRBJ2-7; D is ambiguous. Germline CDR1 MDHEN, CDR2 SYDVKM. The CDR3 runs 14 residues. Between the trimmed V and J ends, which lost 5 bases and 2 bases, there was a span of 13 bases. DNA for the CDR3: TGTGCCAGCAGTCCCCGTGACCAAGCCTACGAGCAGTACTTC. Translated, it gives CASSPRDQAYEQYF.

On this clone: Compared with germline, one end of the junction differs, possibly owing to a read error. The identical CDR3 is also encoded by other nucleotide sequences in the sample. The chain combines TRBV6-1 with TRBJ1-3; a possible D gene is TRBD1 (5 bases). CDR3 length equals 15 residues. CDR1 is MNHNS and CDR2 is SASEGT in the germline V gene. The DNA for the CDR3 is TGTGCCAGCAGTGTGGGGCAGGATCCTGGAAACACCATATATTTC. Translated: CASSVGQDPGNTIYF.

This clone was seen a few times. The chain combines TRBV5-6 with TRBJ2-3; no clear D gene. From germline, CDR1 is SGHDT and CDR2 YYEEEE. The CDR3 sequence is 14 residues long. V lost 0 bases to trimming and J lost 4 bases, with 9 bases between them. The chain's CDR3 is CASSLEPGSDTQYF. CDR3 coding DNA: TGTGCCAGCAGCTTGGAGCCAGGCTCAGATACGCAGTATTTT.

The CDR3: CASSLTGLTYNEQFF. CDR3 nucleotide sequence: TGTGCCAGCAGCTTAACAGGGTTGACCTACAATGAGCAGTTCTTC. V and J are TRBV7-2 and TRBJ2-1, with a tentative D call TRBD1 (6 bases). CDR1 is SGHTA and CDR2 is FQGNSA in the germline V gene. The CDR3 extends over 15 amino acids. The V gene lost 2 bases and the J gene lost 2 bases, with 10 bases spanning the gap.

The rearrangement joins TRBV15 to TRBJ1-2, with 8 bases lining up with TRBD1. Germline trimming cut 3 bases from V and 3 bases from J; bases unmatched to any gene: 3. Germline V gives CDR1 LNHNV, CDR2 YYDKDF (reference sequence). This CDR3 spans 14 amino acids. The CDR3 loop reads CATSREGQDYGYTF. CDR3 sequence (DNA): TGTGCCACCAGCAGGGAGGGACAGGACTATGGCTACACCTTC.

The V call is TRBV10-3, the J call TRBJ1-5; 8 bases are a match to TRBD1. V lost 2 bases and J lost 4; bases outside the gene matches: 7. Germline lookup yields CDR1 ENHRY and CDR2 SYGVKD. The CDR3 sequence is 16 residues long. CDR3 nucleotides: TGTGCCATCAGTGAGCTCGCAGGGGGCCCAAATCAGCCCCAGCATTTT. Translated: CAISELAGGPNQPQHF.

This clone was counted once. The chain joins TRBV9 to TRBJ2-1; D uncertain. The CDR3 is 12 residues long. The germline V gene encodes CDR1 SGDLS and CDR2 YYNGEE. Trimming left V 0 bases short and J 7 bases short, with 5 bases between. CDR3 sequence: CASSVEKNEQFF. The CDR3 DNA reads TGTGCCAGCAGCGTAGAAAAAAATGAGCAGTTCTTC.

The rearrangement links TRBV4-1 to TRBJ1-2; D not certain. The V end was cut by 2 bases, the J end by 1 base, with 11 bases between. Per germline, CDR1 MGHRA and CDR2 YSYEKL. The CDR3 spans 15 residues. The CDR3 loop reads CASSQSQEGNYGYTF. DNA for the CDR3: TGCGCCAGCAGCCAAAGTCAGGAAGGTAACTATGGCTACACCTTC.

This clone was counted between two and nine times. The chain recombines TRBV6-1 with TRBJ2-7; TRBD1 agrees at 9 bases. With V trimmed by 0 bases and J by 3 bases, 12 bases remained unmatched. This CDR3 has 18 residues. Looked up from germline, CDR1 is MNHNS and CDR2 is SASEGT. The CDR3, as DNA: TGTGCCAGCAGTGAAGCGCTTCCCGGGACAGGGCGAATCTACGAGCAGTACTTC. It translates to CASSEALPGTGRIYEQYF.